This T cell receptor beta chain stems from a study of T cells in Graves' hyperthyroidism and ophthalmopathy. The study, taken as a whole, reports: Stable hyperthyroidism was told apart from ophthalmopathy by a model built on 13 V-J features. Within blood appeared most thyroid clonotypes that had expanded above 0.001. Model output signaled ophthalmopathy a median about seven months ahead of onset.

This clonotype was seen many times. Its antigen is as yet unknown. CDR1 is MDHEN and CDR2 is SYDVKM in the germline V gene. After removal of 2 bases from V and 5 bases from J, the junction contained 4 bases not matched to a gene. CDR3 size: 15 residues. Using around 10 ml of fresh peripheral blood, PBMCs were prepared. The source material, RNA transcripts, was used to amplify TCR beta CDR3 regions. The HTBI primer set drove a first-round RT-PCR of the TCR CDR3. TCRdb ran MiXCR on the multiplex PCR reads and lists one entry per CDR3 protein. Here the sample spans more than 45,000 distinct CDR3 sequences, around half being singletons.

The sample taken for sequencing was blood. The rearrangement joins TRBV28 to TRBJ2-7; TRBD2 matches 12 bases. The source of this sequence is a woman aged 30 to 39 with Graves' ophthalmopathy. DNA for the CDR3: TGTGCCAGCAGTTTAAGGACTAGCGGGAACGACGAGCAGTACTTC. Translating gives CASSLRTSGNDEQYF.